This T cell receptor (beta chain) was profiled in a study of T cell repertoires in cytomegalovirus infection (dated 2019 in TCRdb). Context from the whole study: Peptide stimulations targeted recently identified HLA-C-restricted CMV epitopes, whose presentation resists viral immunomodulation, together with well-studied HLA-B-restricted epitopes. The HLA type of each donor mattered for the analysis, because public TCR beta signatures pointed to carriage of CMV infection along with the matching HLA type.

The label giving this sample's treatment or condition can be read as: in vitro stimulation with specific CMV peptide epitopes to enrich CMV-specific T cells. With regard to this clonotype: The specificity of this receptor is unknown. Within one base of it there is no much larger clone, and no base qualities were kept.

Sequencing was performed on an Illumina HiSeq 1500. The public reads were quality trimmed at Q25 with fastp and then assembled into clones with MiXCR by TCRdb, keeping productive beta chains. For every CDR3 protein sequence, its rows merge into one entry that carries the most common genes and DNA. This sample has 600,000 to 700,000 distinct CDR3 sequences in its table, and roughly 30% of those were observed once. The ten top clones hold 18% of the sample. Study-level results and caveats: Cumulative frequency of public TCR beta family members discriminated carriers of CMV infection plus the relevant HLA type in this cohort and an independent approximately 350-donor cohort. In the ex vivo response, HLA-C-restricted CMV-specific TCR beta clonotypes were dominant, and in two of eight donors the single most frequent clonotype came from this HLA-C-restricted group.

A distance of 17 bases separates the germline ends of V and J, which lose 2 bases and 2 bases respectively. From cysteine to phenylalanine, the CDR3 is 17 amino acids long. Only the CDR3 DNA stays, 51 bases, in frame from base 1. Based on the germline V gene (reference sequence), the CDR1 and CDR2 sequences are MNHNY and SVGAGI. Recombination joined TRBV6-6 with TRBJ2-3; a confident D gene designation cannot be given. This receptor was taken from a human donor in good health (CMV status not recorded). Some clones in this sample may be carry-over from other donors' samples. The sequences come from cultured PBMCs, collected from culture after CMV antigen stimulation. This receptor has the CDR3 CASSYEALERSTDTQYF. Read as DNA, the sequence is TGTGCCAGCAGTTACGAGGCCCTCGAACGATCCACAGATACGCAGTATTTT.